This T cell receptor (beta chain) appears in the sequencing data of a study of beta chain features in type 1 diabetes. Broader study findings: TCRB CDR3 length was moderately but significantly reduced in all four CD4+ subsets of Type 1 diabetes patients. Relative to healthy donors, patients appeared to have naive, central memory and Treg TCRB repertoires that were more similar. More deletions and fewer insertions at VDJ junctions were seen in type 1 diabetes patients.

Of note for this clone: Its antigen is as yet unknown.

Expressed TCRB transcripts were sequenced after all isolated RNA was converted to cDNA. Some clones are missing from TCRdb's copy, which holds only in-frame ones; the method was immunoSEQ multiplex PCR. This table has under 250,000 clones, around 13% appearing once. CD4+ naive, central memory, regulatory and stem cell-like memory cells were sorted via CD45RO/CCR7/CD25/CD127/CD95/CD27. The material sequenced was naive CD4+ T cells from blood. This TCR was sampled from a man aged 25 to 45 with type 1 diabetes.

The CDR3, as DNA: TGTGCCAGCAGCGTAGAGGTTCTAGCGGGGGGCGGCGATACGCAGTATTTT. Amino acids: CASSVEVLAGGGDTQYF. This chain uses TRBV9 with TRBJ2-3, with 11 bases fitting TRBD2. CDR3 length equals 17 residues. The germline V gene has CDR1 SGDLS and CDR2 YYNGEE. The ends lost 0 bases at V and 6 bases at J; junction bases unmatched: 9.